The source of this T cell receptor beta chain is a study of shared clonotypes between healthy human individuals. Whole-study results and caveats: Naive CD4 clonotypes were shared across several donors at roughly 5.5%. Larger estimated richness was generally seen in naive subsets than in memory subsets.

Clones were sequenced by immunoSEQ multiplex PCR, and TCRdb holds only the in-frame ones, with some missing. The sample contains about 2.5 million clones, about 90% of which appear only once. Within Nashville, Tennessee resided all donors, each a Caucasian adult. Both subsets, CD45RA+ naive and CD45RA-negative memory, were split from the CD4+ cells. CDR3 size: 14 residues. V lost 6 bases and J 11 bases, leaving 22 bases between the germline ends. Germline loops: CDR1 MNHEY, CDR2 SVGAGI. On this clone itself: As yet, its antigen is unknown.

This clonotype was obtained from a man between 18 and 29 years old in good health. Some clones in this sample may be carry-over from other donors' samples. Sequencing was carried out using naive CD4+ T cells from PBMCs. Subset given: CD45RA+ positively selected. The chain combines TRBV6-5 with TRBJ1-1, with D perhaps matching TRBD1 (5 bases). The CDR3 coding sequence is TGTGCCAGCAGCCTATTGGGCGGGGCGCCTGGGGCTTTCTTT. It translates to CASSLLGGAPGAFF.